This T cell receptor (beta chain) was sequenced during a study of CD8+ T cells in alopecia areata. Study results and limitations: Tofacitinib significantly brought down scalp clonality and expanded CD8+ clones among top 100.

Concerning this clone itself: Its antigen is not known. The identical CDR3 is also encoded by other nucleotide sequences in the sample.

The germline gives CDR1 GTSNPN, CDR2 SVGIG (reference sequence). The V gene end was trimmed by 5 bases and the J gene end by 4 bases; junction bases not matched to a gene: 1. CDR3 size: 12 residues. The treatment here: oral pan-JAK inhibitor, 5-10 mg twice daily. Reverse transcription of extracted RNA yielded cDNA, which provided the sequencing template. Only in-frame clones appear in the TCRdb table, and some are missing; sequencing was by immunoSEQ multiplex PCR. The sample includes about 250,000 clones, around three fifths of them seen just once. The rearrangement joins TRBV30 to TRBJ1-1, with 10 bases lining up with TRBD1. The input for sequencing was CD4+ T cells sorted from blood, taken between weeks 51 and 54, from a patient treated with tofacitinib. The source is a human donor with alopecia areata. The CDR3 nucleotides read TGTGCCTGGGGACAGGGGGGCACTGAAGCTTTCTTT. Amino acid sequence: CAWGQGGTEAFF.